This is a list of T cell receptor beta chains from one sample in a study of T-cell memory formation after mild COVID-19. TCRdb re-derived calls from the 5' RACE reads in MiXCR, one entry per CDR3 protein. The sample consists of around 410,000 distinct CDR3 sequences, more than 20% of them appearing once. Sequencing was done on a sample of PBMCs or a T cell subset sorted from them (not recorded which). The receptors stem from an adult woman who had mild COVID-19 (a few samples of this study predate the infection). Cell type and time point are not known. Each CDR3 is given with its conserved first and last residue. Each record gives: J gene, V gene, D gene, clone size, CDR3 DNA, CDR3 protein. A D gene is named only where the DNA matches it firmly. Only some rows state a clone size, as once, few, many or a class for expanded clones.

TRBJ1-2 TRBV15 TRBD1 few TGTGCCACCAGCAGGCGTCCGGGACAGGGGTTCGTCAGCTACACCTTC CATSRRPGQGFVSYTF
TRBJ2-1 TRBV15 TRBD2 few TGTGCCACCAGCAATTTGGCGGGGGGGCCACAGTTCTTC CATSNLAGGPQFF
TRBJ2-3 TRBV5-1 NA NA TGCGCCAGCAGCTTGGGTGCCAGGACTACAGATACGCAGTATTTT CASSLGARTTDTQYF
TRBJ1-2 TRBV6-2/TRBV6-3 NA once TGTGCCAGCAGACAGACGACAGACTACTATGGCTACACCTTC CASRQTTDYYGYTF
TRBJ2-4 TRBV27 NA few TGTGCCAGACGTCTAGCCAAAAACATTCAGTACTTC CARRLAKNIQYF
TRBJ2-1 TRBV27 TRBD2 few TGTGCCAGCAGTCCGGGGACTAGCGGGAGTAAGAATGAGCAGTTCTTC CASSPGTSGSKNEQFF
TRBJ2-1 TRBV12-3/TRBV12-4 NA many TGTGCCAGCAGTTTAGCCCAAGGGGCTGAGCAGTTCTTC CASSLAQGAEQFF
TRBJ2-3 TRBV20-1 TRBD2 few TGCAGTGCAATAAGGCCGGGGGGGGGTACAGATACGCAGTATTTT CSAIRPGGGTDTQYF
TRBJ1-1 TRBV12-3/TRBV12-4 NA NA TGTGCCAGCAGCACCGACAGGGAAGCTTTCTTT CASSTDREAFF
TRBJ2-1 TRBV5-1 TRBD2 NA TGCGCCAGCAGGATAGCGGGGATGTCCTACAATGAGCAGTTCTTC CASRIAGMSYNEQFF
TRBJ2-1 TRBV4-1 TRBD2 NA TGCGCCAGCAGCCAGCGACCGACTAGCGGGGGCAACAATGAGCAGTTCTTC CASSQRPTSGGNNEQFF
TRBJ2-5 TRBV5-1 NA NA TGCGCCAGCAGCGCCGGGACTGCAAAAGAGACCCAGTACTTC CASSAGTAKETQYF
TRBJ2-7 TRBV5-1 NA few TGCGCCAGCAGCTCGGAGGGGGCCCCGGCCCACGAGCAGTACTTC CASSSEGAPAHEQYF
TRBJ1-2 TRBV5-1 NA NA TGCGCCAGCAGCTTGGATCGGGCTGAAGCTGGTGGCTACACCTTC CASSLDRAEAGGYTF
TRBJ2-7 TRBV11-1 TRBD2 NA TGTGCCAGCAGCCGTACCGGGACTACTCAGGAGGAGCAGTACTTC CASSRTGTTQEEQYF
TRBJ2-3 TRBV7-6 TRBD2 NA TGTGCCAGCAGCTCCGGGGCGGCGGGAGTGTTAGATACGCAGTATTTT CASSSGAAGVLDTQYF
TRBJ2-1 TRBV7-6 TRBD2 NA TGTGCCAGCAGCCTATCTAGCGGGAGTGAGCAGTTCTTC CASSLSSGSEQFF